These 5 T cell receptor beta chains came from one sample sequenced in a study of blood T cell repertoires in COVID-19. Produced via immunoSEQ multiplex PCR; TCRdb's table is partial and in-frame only. The sample has under 35,000 clones; about 89% are singletons. Material: peripheral blood. The receptors here all came from a man aged 70-80 years with active COVID-19.

CDR3 bases: TGTGCCAGCAGCCCAGGGGGCTTGGGGGGTCCTGAAGCTTTCTTT. Residues: CASSPGGLGGPEAFF. The genes are TRBV28 and TRBJ1-1, with TRBD1 matching over 8 bases. This CDR3 is built from 15 residues. The V gene's germline CDR1 is MDHEN and CDR2 SYDVKM. With 6 bases clipped from V and 6 bases from J, the junction kept 12 bases outside the gene matches. The entire variable domain, with the rest obtained from reference TRBV28 and TRBJ1-1, is as follows: DVKVTQSSRYLVKRTGEKVFLECVQDMDHENMFWYRQDPGLGLRLIYFSYDVKMKEKGDIPEGYSVSREKKERFSLILESASTNQTSMYLCASSPGGLGGPEAFFGQGTRLTVV.

The rearrangement joins TRBV6-1 to TRBJ1-2; D perhaps matches TRBD1 (5 bases). Trimming left V 0 bases short and J 8 bases short, with 13 bases between. Germline loops: CDR1 MNHNS, CDR2 SASEGT. The CDR3 spans 14 residues. CDR3 coding DNA: TGTGCCAGCAGTGAAGCGCTTCCAGGGCCCGGCTACACCTTC. Its protein product is CASSEALPGPGYTF.

This chain uses TRBV9 with TRBJ2-7; weak D call: TRBD2 (6 bases). CDR3 size: 15 residues. Trimming left V 3 bases short and J 2 bases short, with 15 bases between. Germline loops: CDR1 SGDLS, CDR2 YYNGEE. CDR3 sequence reads: CASSGDSGFPYEQYF. CDR3 DNA sequence: TGTGCCAGCAGCGGGGACTCGGGGTTCCCCTACGAGCAGTACTTC.

The CDR3 sequence is CASRSGEGDTQYF. The CDR3, as DNA: TGTGCCAGCAGGTCGGGGGAGGGAGATACGCAGTATTTT. This chain links TRBV2 with TRBJ2-3, with 7 bases matching TRBD2. The CDR3 contains 13 residues. V dropped 6 bases and J dropped 5; count of bases not matched to a gene: 5. Germline CDR1 and CDR2: SNHLY and FYNNEI.

The gene calls are TRBV25-1 and TRBJ2-3, with 7 bases aligning to TRBD1. The CDR3 covers 12 residues. Losses at the gene ends were 6 bases for V and 4 bases for J; bases not matched to a gene: 1. Germline assignment: CDR1 MGHDK and CDR2 SYGVNS. CDR3 bases: TGTGCCAGCAGAGGACAGGCAGATACGCAGTATTTT. Amino acid sequence: CASRGQADTQYF.